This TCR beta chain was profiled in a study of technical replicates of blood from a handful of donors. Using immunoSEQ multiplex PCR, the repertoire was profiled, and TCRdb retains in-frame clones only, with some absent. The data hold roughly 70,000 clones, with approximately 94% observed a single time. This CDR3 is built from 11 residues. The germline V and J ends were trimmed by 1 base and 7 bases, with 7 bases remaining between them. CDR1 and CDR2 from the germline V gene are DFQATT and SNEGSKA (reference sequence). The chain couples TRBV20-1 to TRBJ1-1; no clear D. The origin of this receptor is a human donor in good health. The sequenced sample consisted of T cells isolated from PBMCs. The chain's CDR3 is CSARVYSEAFF. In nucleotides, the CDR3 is TGCAGTGCTAGAGTTTACAGTGAAGCTTTCTTT.